This is a list of T cell receptor beta chains from one sample in a study of T cell clonotyping in hematopoietic cell transplantation. Clones were read by immunoSEQ multiplex PCR, and TCRdb kept only the in-frame ones, dropping some. The table lists about 1,600 clones, 70% to 85% of them singletons. The sample consisted of PBMCs, taken 30 days after allogeneic stem cell transplant. The receptor set was obtained from a male patient in his thirties who had an allogeneic stem cell transplant, so T cells may come from the graft donor. Some clones in this sample may be carry-over from other donors' samples. CDR3s include the opening cysteine and the closing phenylalanine or tryptophan. The order of the fields is J gene, D gene, clone size, V gene, CDR3 DNA, CDR3 protein. A D gene is named only where the DNA matches it firmly. Only some rows state a clone size, as once, few, many or a class for expanded clones.

>TRBJ2-7|-|once|TRBV4-1
TGCGCCAGCAGCCTCTCAGGAGGTCTCAACGAGCAGTACTTC
CASSLSGGLNEQYF
>TRBJ1-6|TRBD1|-|TRBV28
TGTGCCAGCAGTTCTTTTCTAAACAGGGGGAACGATTCACCCCTCCACTTT
CASSSFLNRGNDSPLHF
>TRBJ1-5|TRBD1|-|TRBV27
TGTGCCAGCAGTTCCTCCGGGACAGGGGCGTCTGGTGGCAATCAGCCCCAGCATTTT
CASSSSGTGASGGNQPQHF
>TRBJ2-1|-|-|TRBV30
TGTGCCTGGAGTTGGCTAGTAGATGAGCAGTTCTTC
CAWSWLVDEQFF
>TRBJ2-5|-|-|TRBV30
TGTGCCTGGAGTGTAGCGTACCAAGAGACCCAGTACTTC
CAWSVAYQETQYF
>TRBJ2-5|-|-|TRBV4-3
TGCGCCAGCAGCCAGGCTACAGGGTTCCGGGAGACCCAGTACTTC
CASSQATGFRETQYF
>TRBJ1-1|-|few|TRBV30
TGTGCCTGGAGAGAGCCTTCGAACACTGAAGCTTTCTTT
CAWREPSNTEAFF
>TRBJ2-3|-|-|TRBV7-3
TGTGCCAGCAGCTACGACAGGTACTCAGATACGCAGTATTTT
CASSYDRYSDTQYF
>TRBJ2-6|-|-|TRBV7-9
TGTGCCAGCAGCTTAAATTGGGGCTCTGGGGCCAACGTCCTGACTTTC
CASSLNWGSGANVLTF
>TRBJ1-2|-|-|TRBV5-4
TGTGCCAGCAGCTTACCCGGGACGGAGTTGAGATACACCTTC
CASSLPGTELRYTF
>TRBJ2-3|TRBD1|-|TRBV18
TGTGCCAGCTCACCGGGACAGAGCACAGATACGCAGTATTTT
CASSPGQSTDTQYF
>TRBJ2-2|-|once|TRBV6-6
TGTGCCAGCAACTCGGACTCCCGCGGGGAGCTGTTTTTT
CASNSDSRGELFF
>TRBJ1-2|-|-|TRBV7-2
TGTGCCAGCAGCCTGGACAGACTCAATGGCTACACCTTC
CASSLDRLNGYTF
>TRBJ2-1|TRBD1|-|TRBV4-3
TGCGCCAGCAGCCCAGGGATTAATAGGGACAGCTCCTACAATGAGCAGTTCTTC
CASSPGINRDSSYNEQFF
>TRBJ1-3|-|-|TRBV7-2
TGTGCCAGCAGCCTAACAGGAAACACCATATATTTT
CASSLTGNTIYF
>TRBJ2-7|-|once|TRBV6-6
TGTGCCAGCATAGTAGACGGGAGCTCCTACGAGCAGTACTTC
CASIVDGSSYEQYF
>TRBJ2-3|-|once|TRBV21-1
TGTGCCAGCAGCCCTCCTCGGGACAGAGATACGCAGTATTTT
CASSPPRDRDTQYF
>TRBJ1-4|-|-|TRBV28
TGTGCCAGCAGTTTATATGAAAAACTGTTTTTT
CASSLYEKLFF
>TRBJ1-1|-|few|TRBV4-2
TGTGCCAGCAGCCAAGATCTCTCTCCTTACACTGAAGCTTTCTTT
CASSQDLSPYTEAFF
>TRBJ2-1|-|-|TRBV7-8
TGTGCCAGCAGCTTAGAACTGTACAATGAGCAGTTCTTC
CASSLELYNEQFF
>TRBJ2-1|-|-|TRBV14
TGTGCCAGCAGCCAAGATATCTACAATGAGCAGTTCTTC
CASSQDIYNEQFF
>TRBJ2-7|TRBD1|-|TRBV7-2
TGTGCCAGCAGCTCTGACAGGGGCTTTTTCGAGCAGTACTTC
CASSSDRGFFEQYF
>TRBJ2-5|TRBD1|few|TRBV5-5
TGTGCCAGCAGCCACACAGGGGGCCTAGAGACCCAGTACTTC
CASSHTGGLETQYF
>TRBJ2-6|TRBD2|few|TRBV5-4
TGTGCCAGCAGCCCCCCAGCGGGAGGGCCTGGGGCCAACGTCCTGACTTTC
CASSPPAGGPGANVLTF
>TRBJ2-7|-|-|TRBV10-3
TGTGCCATCAGTCCTAGCTCCTACGAGCAGTACTTC
CAISPSSYEQYF
>TRBJ1-6|TRBD1|-|TRBV25-1
TGTGCCAGCAGTTGGGACAGGGATAATTCACCCCTCCACTTT
CASSWDRDNSPLHF
>TRBJ2-3|TRBD2|-|TRBV5-8
TGTGCCAGCAGCTTGAGTAGCGGGGAGGATACGCAGTATTTT
CASSLSSGEDTQYF
>TRBJ1-2|TRBD1|-|TRBV5-1
TGCGCCAGCAGCCCCGGACAGGCAGGAGGAGGCTACACCTTC
CASSPGQAGGGYTF
>TRBJ1-2|-|-|TRBV5-6
TGTGCCAGCAGCTTGGGTACTGGGGATGGCTACACCTTC
CASSLGTGDGYTF